This T cell receptor beta chain was retrieved from a study of identifying expanded T cells in peripheral blood. From germline, CDR1 is SGDLS and CDR2 YYNGEE. This CDR3 region has 14 residues. V was shortened by 4 bases and J by 4 bases, with 11 bases between the two germline ends. Clones were sequenced by immunoSEQ multiplex PCR, and TCRdb holds only the in-frame ones, with some missing. Altogether around 100,000 clones are present, 80% to 90% being singletons, with the ten largest covering 5.5%. On this clone: Its matching antigen is unknown.

Study results and caveats: Differentially abundant clones: around 1.1 between replicates, 16.4 at two to three weeks, approximately 18 at four. Clone count variance between roughly 2-week samples rose with total template count.

This TCR was recovered from a person aged 18 to 75 in good health. J is TRBJ2-2 and V is TRBV9, with D possibly called TRBD1 or TRBD2 (5 bases each). The specimen was blood. CDR3 DNA sequence: TGTGCCAGCAGCCGACCTGGGGGCACCGGGGAGCTGTTTTTT. It yields the protein CASSRPGGTGELFF.